This T cell receptor (beta chain) was identified during a study of technical replicates of blood from a handful of donors. In its sample, this clone was seen once. This CDR3 is built from 17 residues. The germline V gene has CDR1 MDHEN and CDR2 SYDVKM. The V and J ends lost 3 bases and 2 bases respectively, with 19 bases between them. Assay used: immunoSEQ multiplex PCR; TCRdb lists only in-frame clones, some missing. The table shows 75,000 to 95,000 clones, with about 94% occurring only once. Sample: T cells isolated from PBMCs. The V call is TRBV28, the J call TRBJ2-5; TRBD2 might be the D (5 bases). The clonotype originates from a human donor in good health. The CDR3 reads CASSFNGGFFEQETQYF. The CDR3 DNA is TGTGCCAGCAGTTTTAATGGAGGATTTTTCGAACAAGAGACCCAGTACTTC.